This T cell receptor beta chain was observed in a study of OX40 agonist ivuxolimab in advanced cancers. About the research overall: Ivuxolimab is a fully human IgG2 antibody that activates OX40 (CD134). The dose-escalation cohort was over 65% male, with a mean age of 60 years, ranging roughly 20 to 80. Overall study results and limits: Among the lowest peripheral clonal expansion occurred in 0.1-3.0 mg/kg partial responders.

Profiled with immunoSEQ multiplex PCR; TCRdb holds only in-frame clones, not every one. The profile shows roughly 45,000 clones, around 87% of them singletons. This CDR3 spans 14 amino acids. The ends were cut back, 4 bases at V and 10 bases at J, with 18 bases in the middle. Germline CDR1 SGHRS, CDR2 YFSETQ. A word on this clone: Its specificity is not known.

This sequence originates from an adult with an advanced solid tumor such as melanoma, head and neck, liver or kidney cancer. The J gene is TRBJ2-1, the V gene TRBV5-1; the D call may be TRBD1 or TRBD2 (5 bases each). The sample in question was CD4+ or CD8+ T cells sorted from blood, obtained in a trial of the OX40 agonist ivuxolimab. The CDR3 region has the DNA TGCGCCAGCAGCCCCCTTGGGGGTACGGGGGAGCAGTTCTTC. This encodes CASSPLGGTGEQFF.